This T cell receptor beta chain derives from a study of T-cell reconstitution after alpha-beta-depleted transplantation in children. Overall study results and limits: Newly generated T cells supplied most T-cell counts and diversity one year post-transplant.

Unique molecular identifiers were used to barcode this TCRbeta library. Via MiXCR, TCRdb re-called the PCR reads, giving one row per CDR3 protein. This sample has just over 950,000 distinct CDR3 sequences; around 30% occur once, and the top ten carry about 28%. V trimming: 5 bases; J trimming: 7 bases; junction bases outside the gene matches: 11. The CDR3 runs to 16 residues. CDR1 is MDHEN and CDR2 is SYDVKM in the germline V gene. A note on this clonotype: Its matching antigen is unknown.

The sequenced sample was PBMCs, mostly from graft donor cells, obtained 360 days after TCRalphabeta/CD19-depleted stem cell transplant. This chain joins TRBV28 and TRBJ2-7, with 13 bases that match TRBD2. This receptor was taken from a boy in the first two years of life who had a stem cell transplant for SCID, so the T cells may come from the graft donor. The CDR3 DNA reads TGTGCCAGCAGTCCCTACGGGACTAGCGGGGACCGGGAGCAGTACTTC. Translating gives CASSPYGTSGDREQYF. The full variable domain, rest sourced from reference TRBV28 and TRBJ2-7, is DVKVTQSSRYLVKRTGEKVFLECVQDMDHENMFWYRQDPGLGLRLIYFSYDVKMKEKGDIPEGYSVSREKKERFSLILESASTNQTSMYLCASSPYGTSGDREQYFGPGTRLTVT.